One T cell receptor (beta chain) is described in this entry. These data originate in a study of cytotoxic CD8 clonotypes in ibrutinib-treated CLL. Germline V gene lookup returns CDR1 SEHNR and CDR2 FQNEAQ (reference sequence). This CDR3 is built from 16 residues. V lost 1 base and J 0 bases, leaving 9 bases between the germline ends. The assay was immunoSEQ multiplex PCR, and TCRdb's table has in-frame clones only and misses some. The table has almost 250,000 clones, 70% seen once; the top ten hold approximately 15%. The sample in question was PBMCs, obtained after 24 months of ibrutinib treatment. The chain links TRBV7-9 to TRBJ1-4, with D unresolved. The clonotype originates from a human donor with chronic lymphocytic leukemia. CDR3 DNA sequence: TGTGCCAGCAGCTTAGGGCTGGACCCAACTAATGAAAAACTGTTTTTT. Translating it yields CASSLGLDPTNEKLFF.